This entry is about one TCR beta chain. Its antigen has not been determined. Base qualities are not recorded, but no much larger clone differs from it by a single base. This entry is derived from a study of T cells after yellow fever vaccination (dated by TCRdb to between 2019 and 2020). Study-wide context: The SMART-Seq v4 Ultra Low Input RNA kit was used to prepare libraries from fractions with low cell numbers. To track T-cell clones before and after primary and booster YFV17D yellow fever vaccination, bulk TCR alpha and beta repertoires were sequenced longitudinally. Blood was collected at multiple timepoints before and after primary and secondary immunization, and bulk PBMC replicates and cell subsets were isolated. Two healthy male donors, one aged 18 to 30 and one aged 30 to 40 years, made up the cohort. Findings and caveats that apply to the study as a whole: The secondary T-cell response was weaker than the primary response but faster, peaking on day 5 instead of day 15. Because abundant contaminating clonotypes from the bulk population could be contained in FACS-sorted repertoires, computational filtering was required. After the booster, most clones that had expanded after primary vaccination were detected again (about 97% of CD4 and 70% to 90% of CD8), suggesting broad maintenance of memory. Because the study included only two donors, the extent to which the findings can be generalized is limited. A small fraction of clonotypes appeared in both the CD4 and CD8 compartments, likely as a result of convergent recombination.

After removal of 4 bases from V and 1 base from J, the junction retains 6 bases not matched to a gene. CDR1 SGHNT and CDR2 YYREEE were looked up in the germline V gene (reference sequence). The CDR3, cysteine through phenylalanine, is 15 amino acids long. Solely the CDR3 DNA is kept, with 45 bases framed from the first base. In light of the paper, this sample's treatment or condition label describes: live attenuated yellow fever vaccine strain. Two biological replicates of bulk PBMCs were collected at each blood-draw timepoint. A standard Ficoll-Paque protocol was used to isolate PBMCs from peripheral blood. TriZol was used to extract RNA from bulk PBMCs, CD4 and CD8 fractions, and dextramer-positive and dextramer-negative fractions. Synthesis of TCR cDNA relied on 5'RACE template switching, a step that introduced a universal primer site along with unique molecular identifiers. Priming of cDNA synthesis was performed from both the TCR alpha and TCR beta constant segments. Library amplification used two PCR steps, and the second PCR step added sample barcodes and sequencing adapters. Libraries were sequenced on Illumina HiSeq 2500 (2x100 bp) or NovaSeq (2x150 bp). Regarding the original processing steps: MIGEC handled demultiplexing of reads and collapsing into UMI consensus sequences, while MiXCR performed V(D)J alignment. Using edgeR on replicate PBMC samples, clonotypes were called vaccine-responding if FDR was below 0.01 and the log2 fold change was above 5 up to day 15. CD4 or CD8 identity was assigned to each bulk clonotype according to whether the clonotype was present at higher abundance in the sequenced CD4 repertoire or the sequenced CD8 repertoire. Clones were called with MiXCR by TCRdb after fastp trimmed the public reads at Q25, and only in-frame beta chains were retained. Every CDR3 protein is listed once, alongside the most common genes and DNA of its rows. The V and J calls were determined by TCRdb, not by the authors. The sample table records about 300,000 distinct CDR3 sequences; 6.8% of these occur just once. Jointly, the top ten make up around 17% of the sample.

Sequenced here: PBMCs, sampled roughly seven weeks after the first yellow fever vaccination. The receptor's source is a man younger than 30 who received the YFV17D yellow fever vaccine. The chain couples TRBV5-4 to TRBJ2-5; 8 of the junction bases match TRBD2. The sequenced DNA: TGTGCCAGCAGCCGGACTAGCTCTATCCAAGAGACCCAGTACTTC. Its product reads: CASSRTSSIQETQYF.